These 19 T cell receptor beta chains came from one sample sequenced in a study of vaccination effects on CD4 cells after COVID-19. The table came from immunoSEQ multiplex PCR; TCRdb's copy has only in-frame clones and leaves some out. This table holds roughly 70,000 clones, roughly 74% found once. No antigen has been assigned to these receptors. Expansion with viral peptide pools was applied to antigen-specific CD4+ T cells by the ViraFEST assay prior to sequencing. Subsequent to 10 days of culture, CD4+ T cells were isolated. The participants, recipients of two vaccine doses, got either BNT162b2 or mRNA-1273. Material: CD4+ T cells from PBMCs cultured with HCoV-229E spike peptides, obtained after COVID-19 vaccination. These receptors all come from a human donor who received a COVID-19 vaccine.

The rearrangement links TRBV5-1 to TRBJ2-7; the D gene could be TRBD1 or TRBD2 (5 bases each). The V gene lost 4 bases and the J gene lost 7 bases, with 18 bases spanning the gap. The V gene's germline CDR1 is SGHRS and CDR2 YFSETQ. The CDR3 sequence is 14 residues long. The CDR3 nucleotides read TGCGCCAGCAGCCTTCTTGGGGACCGGGGAGAGCAGTACGTC. It specifies CASSLLGDRGEQYV.

V and J are TRBV15 and TRBJ1-4, with D possibly being TRBD1 (5 bases). This CDR3 spans 15 amino acids. Between the trimmed V and J ends, which lost 1 base and 8 bases, there was a span of 14 bases. Germline V gene data show CDR1 as LNHNV and CDR2 as YYDKDF (reference sequence). The CDR3 nucleotides are TGTGCCACCAGCAGAGTACAGGCAGTAGGGGAAAAACTGTTTTTT. Protein: CATSRVQAVGEKLFF.

The J gene is TRBJ2-1, the V gene TRBV30; D not resolved. The CDR3 is made up of 13 amino acids. The germline CDR1 and CDR2 sequences are GTSNPN and SVGIG (reference sequence). V lost 2 bases to trimming and J lost 3 bases, with 8 bases between them. CDR3 bases: TGTGCCTGGAGTCGAGGCAGCTACAATGAGCAGTTCTTC. It translates to CAWSRGSYNEQFF.

CDR3 sequence: CSVRDSENSPLHF. The CDR3 DNA reads as TGCAGCGTCCGGGACAGCGAGAATTCACCCCTCCACTTT. This rearrangement joins TRBV29-1 to TRBJ1-6; TRBD1 matches at 7 bases. After removal of 6 bases from V and 7 bases from J, the junction contained 6 bases not matched to a gene. Germline assignment: CDR1 SQVTM and CDR2 ANQGSEA. The CDR3 contains 13 residues.

This clone was seen once. The chain uses TRBV11-2 and TRBJ2-5; TRBD1 matches 7 bases. V lost 5 bases, J lost 2 bases, and 5 bases stayed unmatched. Looked up from germline, CDR1 is SGHAT and CDR2 is FQNNGV. The CDR3 is made up of 14 amino acids. The CDR3 sequence: CASSVQGSQETQYF. CDR3 bases: TGTGCCAGCAGCGTACAGGGGTCTCAAGAGACCCAGTACTTC.

The chain uses TRBV5-4 and TRBJ2-3; tentative D call: TRBD2 (6 bases). The CDR3 runs 17 residues. V lost 4 bases to trimming and J lost 0 bases, with 18 bases between them. CDR1 is SGHNT, CDR2 YYREEE, per germline (reference sequence). CDR3 sequence: CASSHTRGSPSTDTQYF. As DNA, the CDR3 is TGTGCCAGCAGCCACACCCGGGGGTCGCCAAGCACAGATACGCAGTATTTT.

This clone was counted a single time. This chain joins TRBV9 and TRBJ2-1; 11 positions match TRBD2. CDR1 is SGDLS, CDR2 YYNGEE, per germline. V trimming: 4 bases; J trimming: 9 bases; junction bases outside the gene matches: 9. This CDR3 comprises 15 residues. The CDR3 protein is CASSTLSGGATEQFF. The CDR3, as DNA: TGTGCCAGCAGCACGCTTAGCGGGGGGGCCACTGAGCAGTTCTTC.

This chain connects TRBV6-5 to TRBJ2-1; 7 positions agree with TRBD2. There are 14 residues in the CDR3. Per the germline V gene, CDR1 is MNHEY and CDR2 is SVGAGI. After removal of 6 bases from V and 10 bases from J, the junction contained 12 bases not matched to a gene. CDR3 amino acids: CASRTSRGVEEQFF. The CDR3 DNA is TGTGCCAGCAGGACTAGCCGGGGGGTAGAAGAGCAGTTCTTC.

The chain employs TRBV28 and TRBJ1-2; D is uncertain. The CDR3 spans 12 residues. V lost 6 bases and J lost 2, with 7 bases in between. Germline V gene lookup returns CDR1 MDHEN and CDR2 SYDVKM. The CDR3 bases are TGTGCCAGCAGGAACCTAAACTATGGCTACACCTTC. Its protein product is CASRNLNYGYTF.

The chain joins TRBV12-3 or TRBV12-4 to TRBJ1-2; D is undetermined. The CDR3 totals 13 residues. Trimming left V 2 bases short and J 8 bases short, with 12 bases between. CDR3 residues: CASSLNRSGGYTF. The CDR3 DNA reads TGTGCCAGCAGTTTAAACAGATCGGGAGGCTACACCTTC.

This clone came up once. The CDR3 DNA follows: TGTGCCATCAGTGAGTCAAACTCCTACGAGCAGTACGTC. As protein: CAISESNSYEQYV. This rearrangement joins TRBV10-3 to TRBJ2-7; D gene ambiguous. The CDR3 contains 13 residues. Germline V lookup: CDR1 ENHRY, CDR2 SYGVKD. The V and J ends lost 0 bases and 0 bases respectively, with 3 bases between them.

This clone turned up a few times. V is TRBV2 and J is TRBJ1-1; D is unresolved. CDR1 and CDR2 (germline): SNHLY, FYNNEI. The CDR3 sequence is 13 residues long. V was trimmed by 2 bases and J by 11 bases, leaving 15 bases between them. The CDR3 loop is CASSETTLSSAFF. The CDR3 nucleotides are TGTGCCAGCAGTGAAACTACCTTGTCGTCTGCTTTCTTT.

The chain recombines TRBV4-2 with TRBJ2-5, with D unclear. This CDR3 has 14 amino acids. Looked up from germline, CDR1 is LGHNA and CDR2 is YNFKEQ. The germline V and J ends were trimmed by 4 bases and 0 bases, with 9 bases remaining between them. CDR3 loop: CASSPKLNQETQYF. The CDR3, as DNA: TGTGCCAGCAGCCCAAAGCTGAACCAAGAGACCCAGTACTTC.

The chain joins TRBV4-1 to TRBJ1-5; a possible D gene is TRBD1 (5 bases). This CDR3 has 15 residues. Germline V lookup: CDR1 MGHRA, CDR2 YSYEKL. V shed 3 bases and J shed 2 bases, with 11 bases lying between them. This CDR3 reads CASSQQGQGNQPQHF. The DNA for the CDR3 is TGCGCCAGCAGCCAGCAGGGTCAGGGCAATCAGCCCCAGCATTTT.

This chain joins TRBV6-5 and TRBJ1-1; perhaps TRBD1 as D (6 bases). V was cut by 0 bases and J by 2 bases, with 13 bases left in between. This CDR3 contains 16 residues. Germline loops: CDR1 MNHEY, CDR2 SVGAGI. Here the CDR3 DNA reads TGTGCCAGCAGTTACTCCCCAGCAGGGGCTAACACTGAAGCTTTCTTT. As protein: CASSYSPAGANTEAFF.

The gene calls are TRBV30 and TRBJ1-6; no clear D. Per the germline V gene, CDR1 is GTSNPN and CDR2 is SVGIG (reference sequence). This CDR3 has 16 amino acids. Trimming pared 0 bases from V and 0 bases from J, leaving 9 bases between. CDR3 sequence: CAWSVGISSYNSPLHF. CDR3 nucleotides: TGTGCCTGGAGTGTCGGCATTAGCTCCTATAATTCACCCCTCCACTTT.

The chain joins TRBV6-5 to TRBJ2-2; TRBD1 matches 7 bases. The length of the CDR3 is 14 residues. Per the germline V gene, CDR1 is MNHEY and CDR2 is SVGAGI. V shed 7 bases, J shed 4 bases, and the junction held 6 bases outside the gene matches. In DNA form, the CDR3 reads TGTGCCAGCAAACCACAGGGGCGCACCGGGGAGCTGTTTTTT. This sequence encodes CASKPQGRTGELFF.

The CDR3 region has the DNA TGTGCCAGCAGCCTTACAGGGCAGAATGAAAAACTGTTTTTT. This translates into CASSLTGQNEKLFF. The genes are TRBV3-1 (or the pseudogene TRBV3-2) and TRBJ1-4; weak D call: TRBD1 (6 bases). In germline, CDR1 is LGHDT, CDR2 YNNKEL (reference sequence). Trimming left V 4 bases short and J 5 bases short, with 11 bases between. This CDR3 comprises 14 residues.

This clone was picked up one time. The chain couples TRBV19 to TRBJ1-3, with D hard to call. The germline CDR1 and CDR2 sequences are LNHDA and SQIVND (reference sequence). Trimming took off 5 bases at V and 5 bases at J, with 10 bases between the two ends. The CDR3 runs to 13 residues. CDR3 loop: CASSLRDRNTIYF. The CDR3 DNA follows: TGTGCCAGTAGTTTGAGGGATCGAAACACCATATATTTT.